Below are 25 T cell receptor beta chains sequenced from a single sample in a study of cytomegalovirus exposure and HLA in healthy donors. Primers included in the PCR were 60 Vbeta and 13 Jbeta primers. Here immunoSEQ multiplex PCR was the method, and the copy in TCRdb shows in-frame clones only, minus some. The table has 90,000 to 100,000 clones, around 80% seen once; the top ten hold less than 1.5%. The material sequenced was PBMCs. These receptors all stem from a man in his forties in good health and CMV-seronegative.

The rearrangement links TRBV5-1 to TRBJ1-4, with D possibly being TRBD1 (6 bases). V was clipped by 4 bases and J by 7 bases, with 20 bases between them. The CDR3 runs 16 residues. Per germline, CDR1 SGHRS and CDR2 YFSETQ. In DNA, the CDR3 is TGCGCCAGCAGCCTGGATCAATCCTCCAGGGGTGAAAAACTGTTTTTT. It codes for CASSLDQSSRGEKLFF.

The genes are TRBV6-1 and TRBJ1-6; TRBD1 aligns across 8 bases. Germline CDR1 reads MNHNS; CDR2 reads SASEGT. V dropped 6 bases and J dropped 6; count of bases not matched to a gene: 7. The CDR3 length is 15 residues. In nucleotides, the CDR3 is TGTGCCAGCAGCCGCCGGACAGGGTTTAATTCACCCCTCCACTTT. It codes for CASSRRTGFNSPLHF.

The chain carries TRBV7-2 and TRBJ1-2; possibly TRBD1 for D (6 bases). CDR1 and CDR2 from the germline V gene are SGHTA and FQGNSA. The V end was cut by 4 bases, the J end by 1 base, with 10 bases between. This CDR3 has 14 residues. Here the CDR3 reads CASSSDSLNYGYTF. CDR3 DNA: TGTGCCAGCAGCTCGGACAGCCTTAACTATGGCTACACCTTC. The full variable domain, with the rest looked up from reference TRBV7-2 and TRBJ1-2, is GAGVSQSPSNKVTEKGKDVELRCDPISGHTALYWYRQSLGQGLEFLIYFQGNSAPDKSGLPSDRFSAERTGGSVSTLTIQRTQQEDSAVYLCASSSDSLNYGYTFGSGTRLTVV.

The V gene is TRBV6-5, the J gene TRBJ1-6; possibly TRBD1 for D (6 bases). Trimming left V 0 bases short and J 7 bases short, with 10 bases between. Germline CDR1 is MNHEY and CDR2 is SVGAGI. CDR3 length equals 15 residues. CDR3 in amino acids: CASSYSRTVNSPLHF. In DNA, the CDR3 is TGTGCCAGCAGTTACTCAAGGACAGTCAATTCACCCCTCCACTTT.

V usage is TRBV9 and J usage is TRBJ2-6; tentatively, D is TRBD1 (6 bases). This CDR3 spans 22 amino acids. The germline gives CDR1 SGDLS, CDR2 YYNGEE. The V and J ends lost 0 bases and 0 bases respectively, with 25 bases between them. In DNA, the CDR3 is TGTGCCAGCAGCGTAGCTACAATCCCAGGAAAGGGGGAATACTCTGGGGCCAACGTCCTGACTTTC. This codes for CASSVATIPGKGEYSGANVLTF.

The chain recombines TRBV5-4 with TRBJ1-6; D is unclear. The length of the CDR3 is 14 residues. CDR1 and CDR2 (germline): SGHNT, YYREEE (reference sequence). V was clipped by 4 bases and J by 7 bases, with 12 bases between them. The CDR3: CASSTTRGNSPLHF. The CDR3 nucleotides read TGTGCCAGCAGCACGACCCGAGGAAATTCACCCCTCCACTTT.

This chain's CDR3 is CASSLWQGSIYF. CDR3 DNA: TGTGCCAGCAGCTTATGGCAGGGGTCCATATATTTT. The chain is built from TRBV7-6 and TRBJ1-3, with a tentative D call TRBD1 (6 bases). Per the germline V gene, CDR1 is SGHVS and CDR2 is FNYEAQ. CDR3 length: 12 amino acids. Trimming left V 2 bases short and J 11 bases short, with 10 bases between.

The chain is built from TRBV18 and TRBJ2-2; D might be TRBD1 (5 bases). Trimming shortened V by 4 bases and J by 4 bases, and 10 bases separated the two germline ends. This CDR3 comprises 14 residues. Germline lookup yields CDR1 KGHSH and CDR2 LQKENI. CDR3 protein: CASSQGIGTGELFF. The CDR3 nucleotides read TGTGCCAGCTCACAGGGGATCGGCACCGGGGAGCTGTTTTTT.

V gene TRBV2 combines with J gene TRBJ2-5, with TRBD1 identical over 9 bases. The V gene's germline CDR1 is SNHLY and CDR2 FYNNEI. The CDR3 is 13 residues long. V was pared by 3 bases and J by 7 bases, with 3 bases of the junction left unmatched. CDR3 nucleotides: TGTGCCAGCAGTGAGGAGGGACAGGGGACCCAGTACTTC. Its translation is CASSEEGQGTQYF.

The rearrangement joins TRBV5-1 to TRBJ1-1, with TRBD1 as a possible D gene (5 bases). The germline V and J ends were trimmed by 0 bases and 7 bases, with 19 bases remaining between them. Germline CDR1 and CDR2: SGHRS and YFSETQ. The CDR3 has 16 amino acids. The CDR3 DNA reads TGCGCCAGCAGCTTGGCAGACAGTTCCTTAATAAATGAAGCTTTCTTT. Amino acid sequence: CASSLADSSLINEAFF.

V gene TRBV4-3 combines with J gene TRBJ2-1; 13 nucleotides line up with TRBD2. The CDR3 loop spans 20 amino acids. After removal of 0 bases from V and 0 bases from J, the junction contained 8 bases not matched to a gene. From germline, CDR1 is LGHNA and CDR2 YSLEER. In DNA, the CDR3 is TGCGCCAGCAGCCAAGAACGACTAGCGGGGGGACTGAGCTCCTACAATGAGCAGTTCTTC. This gives the protein CASSQERLAGGLSSYNEQFF.

This clone was observed a few times. The chain uses TRBV19 and TRBJ1-2; the match to TRBD1 covers 8 bases. Per germline, CDR1 LNHDA and CDR2 SQIVND (reference sequence). There are 13 residues in the CDR3. Trimming at V came to 8 bases and at J to 6 bases, leaving 8 bases not matched to a gene. The CDR3 spells CASQGAGFDGYTF. CDR3 bases: TGTGCCAGTCAGGGGGCGGGTTTTGATGGCTACACCTTC.

The CDR3 region is CASSLDRKVEAFF. CDR3 coding DNA: TGTGCCAGCAGCTTGGACAGGAAGGTTGAAGCTTTCTTT. The genes are TRBV6-1 and TRBJ1-1; TRBD1 matches 7 bases. Germline V gives CDR1 MNHNS, CDR2 SASEGT. Trimming at V came to 6 bases and at J to 7 bases, leaving 8 bases not matched to a gene. The CDR3 is 13 residues long.

V usage is TRBV20-1 and J usage is TRBJ1-1; weak D call: TRBD1 (5 bases). V lost 8 bases and J 8 bases, leaving 12 bases between the germline ends. This CDR3 spans 10 amino acids. From germline, CDR1 is DFQATT and CDR2 SNEGSKA (reference sequence). This chain's CDR3 is CSSQGPEAFF. In DNA form, the CDR3 reads TGCAGTTCCCAGGGTCCGGAAGCTTTCTTT.

V and J are TRBV10-3 and TRBJ1-5; tentatively, D is TRBD1 (6 bases). This CDR3 region has 13 residues. Between the trimmed V and J ends, which lost 10 bases and 5 bases, there was a span of 15 bases. Germline CDR1 ENHRY, CDR2 SYGVKD. Here the CDR3 DNA reads TGTGCCACCTTAGGTGGGGGCGATCAGCCCCAGCATTTT. Its protein is CATLGGGDQPQHF.

The chain has TRBV19 and TRBJ2-1; TRBD1 aligns across 8 bases. After removal of 10 bases from V and 12 bases from J, the junction contained 11 bases not matched to a gene. CDR1 LNHDA and CDR2 SQIVND come from the germline V gene (reference sequence). CDR3 length equals 12 residues. The CDR3 sequence: CATGDRRSGQFF. The DNA for the CDR3 is TGTGCCACCGGGGACAGGAGATCGGGGCAGTTCTTC. The whole variable domain, remainder taken from reference TRBV19 and TRBJ2-1, is DGGITQSPKYLFRKEGQNVTLSCEQNLNHDAMYWYRQDPGQGLRLIYYSQIVNDFQKGDIAEGYSVSREKKESFPLTVTSAQKNPTAFYLCATGDRRSGQFFGPGTRLTVL.

A note on this clone: One end of the junction does not line up with germline, which may come from a read error. The chain is built from TRBV2 and TRBJ2-7; D possibly corresponds to TRBD1 (5 bases). The germline gives CDR1 SNHLY, CDR2 FYNNEI. This CDR3 comprises 12 residues. Written as DNA, the CDR3 is TGTGCCAGCAGTGAAGCGGTTGGGGCCTTCTATTTC. Translation gives CASSEAVGAFYF. Full variable domain (remainder filled in from reference TRBV2 and TRBJ2-7): EPEVTQTPSHQVTQMGQEVILRCVPISNHLYFYWYRQILGQKVEFLVSFYNNEISEKSEIFDDQFSVERPDGSNFTLKIRSTKLEDSAMYFCASSEAVGAFYFGPGTRLTVT.

On this clone: The junction departs from germline at one end; a sequencing error may be responsible. The chain joins TRBV5-1 to TRBJ2-7; 7 bases align to TRBD2. This CDR3 has 13 residues. Germline CDR1 is SGHRS and CDR2 is YFSETQ. CDR3 amino acids: CASSSGASGAEDF. In nucleotides, the CDR3 is TGCGCCAGCTCAAGCGGGGCCTCTGGGGCTGAGGACTTC.

This chain joins TRBV4-2 and TRBJ2-5, with a possible D match to TRBD1 (6 bases). The germline V and J ends were trimmed by 0 bases and 2 bases, with 13 bases remaining between them. The CDR3 has 16 amino acids. Per germline, CDR1 LGHNA and CDR2 YNFKEQ. CDR3 bases: TGTGCCAGCAGCCAAGATCACAGGGAAGGGCAAGAGACCCAGTACTTC. Its translation is CASSQDHREGQETQYF.

This clone was seen more than once but under ten times. The chain has TRBV2 and TRBJ2-5; no firm D call. From germline, CDR1 is SNHLY and CDR2 FYNNEI. Trimming took off 5 bases at V and 11 bases at J, with 15 bases between the two ends. This CDR3 has 12 amino acids. The CDR3 sequence: CASSQLRKEQYF. The CDR3 nucleotides read TGTGCCAGCAGTCAACTAAGGAAAGAGCAGTACTTC. The whole variable domain, remainder taken from reference TRBV2 and TRBJ2-5, is EPEVTQTPSHQVTQMGQEVILRCVPISNHLYFYWYRQILGQKVEFLVSFYNNEISEKSEIFDDQFSVERPDGSNFTLKIRSTKLEDSAMYFCASSQLRKEQYFGPGTRLLVL.

This clone was found once. The chain employs TRBV5-1 and TRBJ1-1; tentatively, D is TRBD1 (6 bases). The CDR3 totals 14 residues. CDR1 is SGHRS, CDR2 YFSETQ, per germline. Trimming took off 4 bases at V and 1 base at J, with 11 bases between the two ends. CDR3 nucleotides: TGCGCCAGCAGCATAAAGACAGGGAACACTGAAGCTTTCTTT. Translated: CASSIKTGNTEAFF.

The chain uses TRBV5-6 and TRBJ2-5; a possible D gene is TRBD2 (6 bases). The CDR3 consists of 16 residues. CDR1 and CDR2 (germline): SGHDT, YYEEEE. Trimming removed 3 bases at V and 0 bases at J, with 15 bases between. This CDR3 is CASSWGRGTHQETQYF. CDR3 coding DNA: TGTGCCAGCAGCTGGGGCCGGGGGACCCACCAAGAGACCCAGTACTTC.

The chain uses TRBV4-3 and TRBJ1-3; 7 nucleotides match TRBD1. The CDR3 spans 15 residues. CDR1 and CDR2 (germline): LGHNA, YSLEER. Losses at the gene ends were 3 bases for V and 3 bases for J; bases not matched to a gene: 5. CDR3: CASSQTGRGGNTIYF. The CDR3 DNA is TGCGCCAGCAGCCAGACAGGGAGAGGTGGAAACACCATATATTTT.

This clone was recorded a few times. Written as DNA, the CDR3 is TGTGCCAGCAGTTACCGGCCGGGACAGAGCTCCTACGAGCAGTACTTC. Encoded protein: CASSYRPGQSSYEQYF. This rearrangement joins TRBV6-5 to TRBJ2-7, with 7 bases matching TRBD1. V shed 2 bases and J 0 bases; nucleotides not matched to a gene: 7. The CDR3 has 16 amino acids. Germline CDR1 and CDR2: MNHEY and SVGAGI.

The rearrangement links TRBV27 to TRBJ1-6; D unclear. The CDR3 is 15 residues long. Germline CDR1 MNHEY, CDR2 SMNVEV (reference sequence). V dropped 3 bases and J dropped 0 bases, with 6 bases sitting between them. This CDR3 reads CASSLPSSYNSPLHF. The CDR3 DNA reads TGTGCCAGCAGTTTGCCCAGCTCCTATAATTCACCCCTCCACTTT.